This is a list of T cell receptor beta chains from one sample in a study of T cells in Graves' hyperthyroidism and ophthalmopathy. TCRdb re-called the multiplex PCR reads with MiXCR, one entry per CDR3 protein. The sample lists hundreds of thousands of distinct CDR3 sequences, 15% to 18% seen once, with roughly 14% in the top ten. The sample comprised blood. The receptors stem from a woman aged 18-35 years with Graves' hyperthyroidism. The CDR3 runs from the conserved cysteine through the conserved F or W. The order of the fields is CDR3 protein, CDR3 DNA, V gene, clone size, J gene, D gene. A D gene is named only where the DNA matches it firmly. Only part of the rows carry a size: once, few, many, or a class if the clone is expanded.

CDR3 protein: CASTPGGLEVTGYTF; CDR3 DNA: TGTGCCAGCACCCCGGGCGGCCTGGAGGTAACGGGCTACACCTTC; V gene: TRBV28; clone size: many; J gene: TRBJ1-2; D gene: NA
CDR3 protein: CASSHSGSPHEQYF; CDR3 DNA: TGTGCCAGCAGCCACTCCGGGTCGCCCCACGAGCAGTACTTC; V gene: TRBV4-2; clone size: NA; J gene: TRBJ2-7; D gene: NA
CDR3 protein: CASSSSGGSGTGELFF; CDR3 DNA: TGTGCCAGCAGCTCAAGCGGGGGAAGCGGCACCGGGGAGCTGTTTTTT; V gene: TRBV11-1; clone size: many; J gene: TRBJ2-2; D gene: TRBD2
CDR3 protein: CAISEIGGNTGELFF; CDR3 DNA: TGTGCCATCAGTGAAATCGGTGGGAACACCGGGGAGCTGTTTTTT; V gene: TRBV10-3; clone size: many; J gene: TRBJ2-2; D gene: NA
CDR3 protein: CATQSGNTIYF; CDR3 DNA: TGTGCCACGCAGTCCGGAAACACCATATATTTT; V gene: TRBV6-1; clone size: NA; J gene: TRBJ1-3; D gene: NA
CDR3 protein: CASSQGRTGNFPAFF; CDR3 DNA: TGTGCCAGCAGCCAAGGGAGGACAGGGAATTTCCCTGCTTTCTTT; V gene: TRBV3-1; clone size: many; J gene: TRBJ1-1; D gene: TRBD1
CDR3 protein: CASSPRDCPYEQYF; CDR3 DNA: TGTGCCAGCAGCCCCAGGGACTGCCCCTACGAGCAGTACTTC; V gene: TRBV7-9; clone size: few; J gene: TRBJ2-7; D gene: NA
CDR3 protein: CASSQVGGGSYEQYF; CDR3 DNA: TGCGCCAGCAGCCAAGTGGGGGGGGGTAGCTACGAGCAGTACTTC; V gene: TRBV4-3; clone size: NA; J gene: TRBJ2-7; D gene: TRBD2
CDR3 protein: CASSVTGPTYKQYF; CDR3 DNA: TGTGCCAGCAGTGTGACAGGGCCTACCTACAAGCAGTACTTC; V gene: TRBV2; clone size: few; J gene: TRBJ2-7; D gene: TRBD1
CDR3 protein: CSASFGLAGGRREQFF; CDR3 DNA: TGCAGTGCTAGCTTCGGACTAGCGGGAGGGAGACGTGAGCAGTTCTTC; V gene: TRBV20-1; clone size: once; J gene: TRBJ2-1; D gene: TRBD2
CDR3 protein: CATSDFRGTTPGDTQYF; CDR3 DNA: TGTGCCACCAGTGATTTTAGAGGGACTACCCCGGGGGATACGCAGTATTTT; V gene: TRBV24-1; clone size: NA; J gene: TRBJ2-3; D gene: TRBD2
CDR3 protein: CASSFGTDTQYF; CDR3 DNA: TGTGCCAGCAGCTTTGGCACAGATACGCAGTATTTT; V gene: TRBV7-9; clone size: many; J gene: TRBJ2-3; D gene: NA
CDR3 protein: CASSIGKNRNEQFF; CDR3 DNA: TGTGCCAGTAGCATCGGTAAAAATCGGAATGAGCAGTTCTTC; V gene: TRBV19; clone size: NA; J gene: TRBJ2-1; D gene: NA
CDR3 protein: CASSAGTGGTDTQYF; CDR3 DNA: TGTGCCAGCAGTGCCGGGACAGGGGGCACAGATACGCAGTATTTT; V gene: TRBV2; clone size: many; J gene: TRBJ2-3; D gene: TRBD1
CDR3 protein: CASSVLAGGPRGTGELFF; CDR3 DNA: TGTGCCAGCAGTGTACTAGCGGGAGGGCCGCGAGGCACCGGGGAGCTGTTTTTT; V gene: TRBV2; clone size: NA; J gene: TRBJ2-2; D gene: TRBD2